Given below is one T cell receptor beta chain in context. This sample was taken from a study of blood T cell repertoires in COVID-19. Germline assignment: CDR1 MNHEY and CDR2 SMNVEV (reference sequence). The CDR3 contains 13 residues. Trimming took 3 bases from V and 7 from J; bases not matched to a gene: 5. Authors' processing steps: The assay estimated nucleated cells by amplifying reference gene primers. Profiled with immunoSEQ multiplex PCR; TCRdb holds only in-frame clones, not every one. The DNA gave D and trimming, while V, J and clone size come from that table. This sample has about 130,000 clones, with 84% found just once.

The sample consisted of peripheral blood. The TCR originated in a woman in her twenties or thirties who had recovered from COVID-19. The V call is TRBV27, the J call TRBJ1-1; 7 bases map to TRBD1. The DNA of the CDR3 is TGTGCCAGCAGTTTCAGCGACAGGGATGAAGCTTTCTTT. It translates to CASSFSDRDEAFF.